Included here is one T cell receptor beta chain sequence, with context. These data belong to a study of T cell changes during pregnancy in multiple sclerosis. TCRdb keeps only in-frame clones here, not all; method: immunoSEQ multiplex PCR. The sample carries some 30,000 clones, around 87% recorded once. The CDR3 contains 13 residues. V trimming: 4 bases; J trimming: 10 bases; junction bases outside the gene matches: 5. The V gene's germline CDR1 is GTSNPN and CDR2 SVGIG (reference sequence). The chain combines TRBV30 with TRBJ1-6, with 9 nucleotides matching TRBD1. The sequences come from CD4+ T cells from peripheral blood mononuclear cells, collected in the third trimester of pregnancy. The receptor comes from a female donor in good health, enrolled as a control in a pregnancy study. The CDR3 DNA sequence: TGTGCCTGGACGGGACAGGGTGACTCACCCCTCCACTTT. This gives the protein CAWTGQGDSPLHF.